This T cell receptor (beta chain) was sequenced during a study of spatial heterogeneity in lung cancer. Whole-study findings and limits: Ubiquitous expanded tumor TCRs surfaced in blood more at resection than they did at follow-up.

This clonotype has just a few counts. As yet, its antigen is unknown. Regarding time point: sample taken at primary tumor resection. The cohort: around 77 early-stage, untreated non-small cell lung cancer patients. Unsorted whole RNA samples from tumor, nontumor lung or frozen PBMC were sequenced. A unique molecular identifier was attached to every TCR cDNA molecule. Each CDR3 protein gets one entry after TCRdb re-called the 5' RACE reads with MiXCR. Of around 10,000 distinct CDR3 sequences listed, more than 3% are singletons. The V gene lost 5 bases and the J gene lost 1 base, with 17 bases spanning the gap. CDR1 is MDHEN, CDR2 SYDVKM, per germline. The CDR3 contains 16 residues.

The TCR comes from a female donor with early-stage non-small cell lung cancer. This chain links TRBV28 with TRBJ1-1, with a tentative D call TRBD1 (6 bases). The sequencing used PBMCs, collected at surgery. The CDR3 DNA sequence: TGTGCCAGCAGTATACTTCTACAGGGAGAGAACACTGAAGCTTTCTTT. Its translation is CASSILLQGENTEAFF.